This T cell receptor beta chain came from a study of T cell changes during pregnancy in multiple sclerosis. CDR1 MNHEY and CDR2 SVGAGI come from the germline V gene. This CDR3 has 15 amino acids. Losses at the gene ends were 7 bases for V and 2 bases for J; bases not matched to a gene: 4. Profiling relied on immunoSEQ multiplex PCR, and the TCRdb table lists in-frame clones only, not all of them. The sample includes around 92,000 clones, about 93% of them seen just once. This TCR derives from a female donor with multiple sclerosis, enrolled in a pregnancy study. The sequencing here drew on peripheral blood, taken in the first trimester of pregnancy. The chain carries TRBV6-5 and TRBJ2-6, with TRBD1 identical over 8 bases. CDR3 sequence (DNA): TGTGCCAGCACCCAGGACAGGGCTGGGGCCAACGTCCTGACTTTC. Translating gives CASTQDRAGANVLTF.